A selection of T cell receptor beta chains follows, all from one sample in a study of beta chain features in type 1 diabetes. Method: immunoSEQ multiplex PCR; TCRdb's copy keeps in-frame clones and lacks some. The table lists around 710,000 clones, approximately 13% of them singletons. The sequencing sample was made of naive CD4+ T cells from blood. These receptors were obtained from a man between 25 and 39 years old with type 1 diabetes. Both conserved end residues are part of each CDR3. D genes are given only for firm matches. The listing skips clone size in some rows; elsewhere it reads once, few, many or a size class.

14,TRBD1,TRBV7-2,TRBJ2-7,few,CASSPRDRGREQYF,TGTGCCAGCAGCCCCCGGGACAGGGGGCGCGAGCAGTACTTC
14,TRBD1,TRBV2,TRBJ2-7,few,CASRDSGTGYEQYF,TGTGCCAGCAGGGACTCCGGGACAGGCTACGAGCAGTACTTC
15,TRBD1,TRBV29-1,TRBJ2-1,.,CSVLEGASSYNEQFF,TGCAGCGTTTTAGAGGGGGCCAGCTCCTACAATGAGCAGTTCTTC
15,TRBD2,TRBV7-6,TRBJ2-1,.,CASRLAGADFNEQFF,TGTGCCAGCAGACTAGCGGGGGCCGACTTCAATGAGCAGTTCTTC
14,.,TRBV15,TRBJ1-1,few,CATRRAGDGTEAFF,TGTGCCACCAGGAGGGCCGGGGATGGGACTGAAGCTTTCTTT
12,.,TRBV6-6,TRBJ1-2,few,CASRQANYGYTF,TGTGCCAGCCGACAGGCTAACTATGGCTACACCTTC
12,TRBD1,TRBV10-3,TRBJ2-3,.,CAIRAGGDTQYF,TGTGCCATCAGAGCAGGGGGTGATACGCAGTATTTT
15,.,TRBV25-1,TRBJ1-1,once,CASRDRAAGGTEAFF,TGTGCCAGCCGGGATAGGGCCGCCGGCGGCACTGAAGCTTTCTTT
19,.,TRBV18,TRBJ2-2,few,CASSPRTVWTKAFAGELFF,TGTGCCAGCTCACCGCGGACGGTTTGGACAAAAGCCTTTGCCGGGGAGCTGTTTTTT
15,TRBD2,TRBV5-1,TRBJ2-1,once,CASSTLAGEGNEQFF,TGCGCCAGCAGCACGCTAGCGGGGGAGGGAAATGAGCAGTTCTTC
14,TRBD1,TRBV27,TRBJ2-7,few,CASGARQGAYEQYF,TGTGCCAGCGGGGCGCGACAGGGGGCCTACGAGCAGTACTTC
15,TRBD1,TRBV5-5,TRBJ2-7,few,CASSGTGTGAYEQYF,TGTGCCAGCAGCGGAACCGGGACAGGGGCCTACGAGCAGTACTTC
11,.,TRBV2,TRBJ2-7,few,CASSQSYEQYF,TGTGCCAGCAGTCAGAGCTACGAGCAGTACTTC
16,TRBD1,TRBV7-2,TRBJ1-4,few,CASSPTDGTGQEKLFF,TGTGCCAGCAGCCCTACCGACGGGACAGGGCAGGAAAAACTGTTTTTT
15,TRBD1,TRBV6-6,TRBJ2-7,few,CASSYEIDRAYEQYF,TGTGCCAGCAGTTATGAGATCGACAGGGCCTACGAGCAGTACTTC
13,.,TRBV9,TRBJ1-4,.,CASSVGLHARLFF,TGTGCCAGCAGCGTCGGTCTTCACGCTCGACTGTTTTTT
13,.,TRBV27,TRBJ2-5,few,CASRRGLQETQYF,TGTGCCTCCCGGCGGGGGCTCCAAGAGACCCAGTACTTC
16,TRBD1,TRBV15,TRBJ2-7,few,CATSRGRGHVSYEQYF,TGTGCCACCAGCAGAGGCAGGGGGCACGTGTCCTACGAGCAGTACTTC
15,.,TRBV5-1,TRBJ2-3,.,CASSVGDYGTDTQYF,TGCGCCAGCAGCGTCGGGGATTATGGAACAGATACGCAGTATTTT
12,.,TRBV19,TRBJ2-2,.,CASRSGPGELFF,TGTGCCAGTAGGTCAGGGCCCGGGGAGCTGTTTTTT
14,.,TRBV28,TRBJ1-2,few,CASSPKGPNYGYTF,TGTGCCAGCAGTCCCAAGGGCCCTAACTATGGCTACACCTTC
15,.,TRBV5-1,TRBJ2-7,few,CASSSGPGPVYEQYF,TGCGCCAGCAGCTCGGGGCCTGGACCCGTCTACGAGCAGTACTTC
14,TRBD1,TRBV6-1,TRBJ2-1,few,CASFGQGKGNEQFF,TGTGCCAGCTTCGGACAGGGAAAAGGGAATGAGCAGTTCTTC
15,TRBD1,TRBV28,TRBJ2-1,few,CASSSPGTVPNEQFF,TGTGCCAGCAGTTCCCCAGGGACAGTACCCAATGAGCAGTTCTTC
14,.,TRBV4-3,TRBJ1-1,.,CASSQDGVGTEAFF,TGCGCCAGCAGCCAAGACGGGGTGGGCACTGAAGCTTTCTTT
15,.,TRBV10-3,TRBJ2-5,few,CAISESNAQRETQYF,TGTGCCATCAGTGAGTCAAACGCGCAGCGAGAGACCCAGTACTTC
11,.,TRBV28,TRBJ1-5,few,CASSLRWDQHF,TGTGCCAGCAGTTTACGATGGGACCAGCATTTT
14,.,TRBV7-9,TRBJ2-4,few,CASSSQGSVNIQYF,TGTGCCAGCAGCTCCCAGGGATCGGTGAACATTCAGTACTTC
15,TRBD1,TRBV9,TRBJ1-2,few,CASSVGTGGGYGYTF,TGTGCCAGCAGCGTAGGGACAGGGGGCGGCTATGGCTACACCTTC
13,.,TRBV19,TRBJ1-1,few,CASTWRGAAEAFF,TGTGCCAGTACCTGGCGGGGGGCTGCTGAAGCTTTCTTT
13,.,TRBV7-9,TRBJ2-7,few,CASSLAAPYEQYF,TGTGCCAGCAGCTTAGCCGCCCCCTACGAGCAGTACTTC
14,.,TRBV5-1,TRBJ1-1,.,CASSLVLGNTEAFF,TGCGCCAGCAGCTTGGTATTAGGGAACACTGAAGCTTTCTTT